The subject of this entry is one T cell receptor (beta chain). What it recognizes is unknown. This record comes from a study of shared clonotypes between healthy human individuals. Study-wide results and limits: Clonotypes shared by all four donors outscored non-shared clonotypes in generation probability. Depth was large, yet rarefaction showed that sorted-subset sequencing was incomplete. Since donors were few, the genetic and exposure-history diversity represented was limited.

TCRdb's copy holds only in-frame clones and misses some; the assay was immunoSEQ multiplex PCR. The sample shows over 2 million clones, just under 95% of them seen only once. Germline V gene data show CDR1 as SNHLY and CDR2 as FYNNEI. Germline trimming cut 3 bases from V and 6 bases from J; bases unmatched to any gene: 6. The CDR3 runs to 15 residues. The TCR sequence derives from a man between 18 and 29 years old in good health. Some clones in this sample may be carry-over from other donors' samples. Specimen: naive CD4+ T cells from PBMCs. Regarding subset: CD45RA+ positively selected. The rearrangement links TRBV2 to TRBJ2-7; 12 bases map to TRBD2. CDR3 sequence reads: CASSELAGGPVEQYF. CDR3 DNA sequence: TGTGCCAGCAGTGAGCTAGCGGGAGGGCCGGTCGAGCAGTACTTC.